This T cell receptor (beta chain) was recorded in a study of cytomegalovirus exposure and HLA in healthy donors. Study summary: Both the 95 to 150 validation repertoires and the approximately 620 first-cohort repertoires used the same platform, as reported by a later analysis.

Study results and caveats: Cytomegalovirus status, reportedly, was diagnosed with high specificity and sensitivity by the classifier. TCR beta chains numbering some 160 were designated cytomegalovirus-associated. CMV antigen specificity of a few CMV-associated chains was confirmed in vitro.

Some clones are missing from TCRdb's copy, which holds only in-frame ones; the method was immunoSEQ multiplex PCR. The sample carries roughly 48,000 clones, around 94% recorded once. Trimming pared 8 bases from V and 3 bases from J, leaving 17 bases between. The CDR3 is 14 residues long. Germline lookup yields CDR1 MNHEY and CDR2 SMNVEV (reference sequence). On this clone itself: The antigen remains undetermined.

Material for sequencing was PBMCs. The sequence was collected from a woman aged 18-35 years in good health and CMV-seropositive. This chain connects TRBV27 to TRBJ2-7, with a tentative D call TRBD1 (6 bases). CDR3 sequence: CASGAIRGNYEQYF. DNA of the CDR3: TGTGCCAGCGGGGCGATCAGGGGAAACTACGAGCAGTACTTC.